Sequencing of this T cell receptor beta chain was carried out in a study of immune cell composition in non-small cell lung cancer. Measured with immunoSEQ multiplex PCR; TCRdb has only the in-frame clones, and not every one. In the table there are 13,000 to 15,000 clones, over 70% of which are singletons. Germline-derived CDR1 and CDR2 are SGDLS and YYNGEE. The CDR3 runs to 14 residues. V gave up 3 bases and J gave up 1 base; unmatched junction bases: 0. The receptor's source is a human donor with non-small cell lung cancer. The chain joins TRBV9 to TRBJ2-3; TRBD2 matches 9 bases. Sequencing was performed on lung tumor tissue. The CDR3 region is CASSGTSGTDTQYF. As DNA, the CDR3 is TGTGCCAGCAGCGGGACTAGCGGCACAGATACGCAGTATTTT. The variable domain in full, with the rest retrieved from reference TRBV9 and TRBJ2-3, is DSGVTQTPKHLITATGQRVTLRCSPRSGDLSVYWYQQSLDQGLQFLIQYYNGEERAKGNILERFSAQQFPDLHSELNLSSLELGDSALYFCASSGTSGTDTQYFGPGTRLTVL.